This TCR beta chain is from a study of blood T cells in healthy people across ages. Next came a second PCR, run for about 7 to 11 cycles, which used a sample-barcoded 5' primer along with a J-beta primer mix. Template switching added a 12-random-nucleotide identifier to every cDNA molecule. Each CDR3 protein gets one entry after TCRdb re-called the 5' RACE reads with MiXCR. Altogether about 780,000 distinct CDR3 sequences are present, 25% to 30% being singletons, with the ten largest covering about 3%. The donors, healthy Caucasians from Russia, were aged roughly 6 to 100. Trimming took 1 base from V and 4 from J, leaving 11 bases between them. The germline gives CDR1 SGHDT, CDR2 YYEEEE. This CDR3 contains 14 residues. There are a few counts of this clonotype. This sample also belongs to another study, concerning T cells of mothers and their children. This second study notes: Persistent microchimeric T cell clones were sought, and none were detected.

The sample comprised blood. The clonotype was recovered from a boy younger than 18 in good health. This chain connects TRBV5-6 to TRBJ2-5, with D possibly matching TRBD2 (6 bases). The CDR3 reads CASSLYKGGETQYF. The DNA of the CDR3 is TGTGCCAGCAGCTTGTACAAGGGAGGAGAGACCCAGTACTTC.